These 24 T cell receptor beta chains were all obtained from the same sample, sequenced in a study of blood T cell repertoires in COVID-19. Clones were read by immunoSEQ multiplex PCR, and TCRdb kept only the in-frame ones, dropping some. In the table there are around 95,000 clones, under 90% of which are singletons. The specimen sequenced was peripheral blood. The receptors stem from a human donor in a cohort sampled during active COVID-19.

This chain joins TRBV5-4 and TRBJ1-2; 9 nucleotides agree with TRBD1. Per germline, CDR1 SGHNT and CDR2 YYREEE (reference sequence). This CDR3 has 15 amino acids. V was pared by 4 bases and J by 5 bases, with 9 bases of the junction left unmatched. The CDR3 DNA sequence: TGTGCCAGCAGCACCAGGACAGGGGACCCTTATGGCTACACCTTC. Translated: CASSTRTGDPYGYTF.

V and J are TRBV2 and TRBJ2-7; 8 bases line up with TRBD2. CDR1 and CDR2 from the germline V gene are SNHLY and FYNNEI. V was clipped by 6 bases and J by 2 bases; unmatched bases: 6. This CDR3 has 14 amino acids. The DNA for the CDR3 is TGTGCCAGCAGCCCACCGGGACTAGCCTACGAGCAGTACTTC. Amino acid sequence: CASSPPGLAYEQYF.

V is TRBV7-9 and J is TRBJ2-5, with 9 bases matching TRBD1. Germline CDR1 is SEHNR and CDR2 is FQNEAQ (reference sequence). The trim removed 5 bases at V and 5 bases at J, leaving 9 bases unmatched. This CDR3 comprises 15 residues. The CDR3 sequence is CASSRPGTGSETQYF. CDR3 bases: TGTGCCAGCAGCCGTCCCGGGACAGGGTCGGAGACCCAGTACTTC. Looking up the rest from reference TRBV7-9 and TRBJ2-5 gives the full variable domain: DTGVSQNPRHKITKRGQNVTFRCDPISEHNRLYWYRQTLGQGPEFLTYFQNEAQLEKSRLLSDRFSAERPKGSFSTLEIQRTEQGDSAMYLCASSRPGTGSETQYFGPGTRLLVL.

This sequence joins TRBV11-2 and TRBJ2-7; TRBD2 matches 7 bases. CDR3 length equals 15 residues. Germline lookup yields CDR1 SGHAT and CDR2 FQNNGV. Trimming took 0 bases from V and 2 from J; bases not matched to a gene: 4. The CDR3 sequence: CASSLDLGLAYEQYF. The CDR3 DNA sequence: TGTGCCAGCAGCTTAGATCTAGGACTAGCCTACGAGCAGTACTTC.

The chain has TRBV18 and TRBJ2-1; 9 bases are a match to TRBD2. CDR1 is KGHSH and CDR2 is LQKENI in the germline V gene. CDR3 length: 16 residues. J gave up 4 bases and V 3 bases, and 7 bases lay outside the gene matches. CDR3 sequence: CASSPEVSGGYNEQFF. The CDR3 DNA sequence: TGTGCCAGCTCACCCGAAGTAAGCGGGGGGTACAATGAGCAGTTCTTC.

Turning to this clone: Other DNA sequences in this sample translate to the same CDR3. The rearrangement joins TRBV7-8 to TRBJ1-2; a weak D match, TRBD1 (5 bases). CDR3 size: 13 residues. V lost 5 bases and J 7 bases, leaving 14 bases between the germline ends. Germline CDR1 is SGHVS and CDR2 is FQNEAQ. The CDR3: CASSRDRVGGYTF. CDR3 DNA sequence: TGTGCCAGCAGCCGCGACAGAGTGGGTGGCTACACCTTC.

This chain connects TRBV6-2 or TRBV6-3 to TRBJ1-5, with a tentative D call TRBD1 (5 bases). The V gene lost 2 bases and the J gene lost 0 bases, with 8 bases spanning the gap. The CDR3 has 15 amino acids. Per germline, CDR1 MNHEY and CDR2 SVGEGT. As DNA, the CDR3 is TGTGCCAGCAGTTACGGGGGGTATAGCAATCAGCCCCAGCATTTT. Its translation is CASSYGGYSNQPQHF.

The rearrangement uses TRBV19 and TRBJ1-2, with D unclear. Trimming shortened V by 3 bases and J by 4 bases, and 12 bases separated the two germline ends. The CDR3 covers 14 residues. The germline CDR1 and CDR2 sequences are LNHDA and SQIVND (reference sequence). CDR3 sequence: CASSMAGFRYGYTF. In nucleotides, the CDR3 is TGTGCCAGTAGTATGGCGGGGTTCCGCTATGGCTACACCTTC.

This clone showed up just once. The chain couples TRBV7-9 to TRBJ2-7; the match to TRBD2 covers 7 bases. CDR1 SEHNR and CDR2 FQNEAQ come from the germline V gene (reference sequence). J lost 3 bases, V lost 5 bases, and 7 bases had no gene match. The CDR3 loop spans 14 amino acids. The CDR3 nucleotides read TGTGCCAGCAGCCCGCGGGGGTCGGGCTACGAGCAGTACTTC. Amino acids: CASSPRGSGYEQYF.

This clone was counted a single time. The chain joins TRBV12-3 or TRBV12-4 to TRBJ2-2; D ambiguous. The CDR3 contains 13 residues. V was clipped by 6 bases and J by 6 bases, with 11 bases between them. CDR3 sequence (DNA): TGTGCCAGCAGATATAGGAGCGCCGGGGAGCTGTTTTTT. Residues: CASRYRSAGELFF.

This clone was counted between two and nine times. The J gene is TRBJ2-3, the V gene TRBV9; a possible D gene is TRBD2 (6 bases). The length of the CDR3 is 16 residues. Looked up from germline, CDR1 is SGDLS and CDR2 is YYNGEE. V lost 0 bases and J lost 1, with 12 bases in between. CDR3 sequence reads: CASSVGRGYRTDTQYF. CDR3 in DNA: TGTGCCAGCAGCGTAGGGCGGGGCTACCGCACAGATACGCAGTATTTT.

The chain links TRBV6-5 to TRBJ1-5; TRBD1 aligns across 8 bases. This CDR3 comprises 15 residues. Germline CDR1 is MNHEY and CDR2 is SVGAGI. V trimming: 0 bases; J trimming: 2 bases; junction bases outside the gene matches: 0. The CDR3 DNA is TGTGCCAGCAGTTACTCGGGACAGGGCAATCAGCCCCAGCATTTT. Amino acid sequence: CASSYSGQGNQPQHF.

This chain links TRBV11-2 with TRBJ1-3; no reliable D call. The CDR3 loop spans 16 amino acids. Germline V CDR1 and CDR2: SGHAT, FQNNGV. The ends were cut back, 5 bases at V and 0 bases at J, with 14 bases in the middle. The DNA for the CDR3 is TGTGCCAGCAGCCGAATTCAAGGGAGCTCTGGAAACACCATATATTTT. Amino acids: CASSRIQGSSGNTIYF.

This sequence joins TRBV19 and TRBJ2-3, with D unresolved. V was shortened by 6 bases and J by 2 bases, with 12 bases between the two germline ends. CDR3 length: 14 amino acids. Looked up from germline, CDR1 is LNHDA and CDR2 is SQIVND (reference sequence). CDR3 residues: CASRQTQNTDTQYF. CDR3 bases: TGTGCCAGTAGACAGACGCAGAACACAGATACGCAGTATTTT.

V gene TRBV15 combines with J gene TRBJ2-6, with D uncertain. In germline, CDR1 is LNHNV, CDR2 YYDKDF (reference sequence). V was clipped by 0 bases and J by 0 bases, with 12 bases between them. This CDR3 comprises 18 residues. In DNA form, the CDR3 reads TGTGCCACCAGCAGAGAACCAACAGTTCTCTCTGGGGCCAACGTCCTGACTTTC. Translated: CATSREPTVLSGANVLTF.

This chain links TRBV7-2 with TRBJ1-2, with TRBD1 matching over 8 bases. The CDR3 covers 14 residues. Per the germline V gene, CDR1 is SGHTA and CDR2 is FQGNSA. Losses at the gene ends were 4 bases for V and 4 bases for J; bases not matched to a gene: 5. The CDR3 DNA follows: TGTGCCAGCAGCTCCGGGACAGGCCTCTATGGCTACACCTTC. This encodes CASSSGTGLYGYTF.

The chain joins TRBV9 to TRBJ2-1; D ambiguous. CDR3 length equals 15 residues. Germline V gene data show CDR1 as SGDLS and CDR2 as YYNGEE. With 0 bases removed from V and 7 bases from J, the gap between germline ends came to 14 bases. The CDR3 reads CASSVAERPRNEQFF. CDR3 in DNA: TGTGCCAGCAGCGTAGCGGAGCGCCCACGAAATGAGCAGTTCTTC.

This chain uses TRBV4-3 with TRBJ2-3, with 7 bases fitting TRBD2. Germline-derived CDR1 and CDR2 are LGHNA and YSLEER. The CDR3 contains 15 residues. With 1 base clipped from V and 0 bases from J, the junction kept 1 base outside the gene matches. CDR3 sequence (DNA): TGCGCCAGCAGCCAAGCGGGGGGTAGCACAGATACGCAGTATTTT. Amino acid sequence: CASSQAGGSTDTQYF.

The chain is built from TRBV19 and TRBJ2-7; the match to TRBD1 covers 11 bases. With 4 bases clipped from V and 2 bases from J, the junction kept 4 bases outside the gene matches. The CDR3 runs to 15 residues. CDR1 is LNHDA and CDR2 is SQIVND in the germline V gene (reference sequence). The CDR3: CASSRGQGGAYEQYF. The DNA for the CDR3 is TGTGCCAGTAGTAGGGGACAGGGGGGTGCCTACGAGCAGTACTTC.

This chain joins TRBV7-2 and TRBJ2-1, with D tentatively TRBD2 (6 bases). The CDR3 extends over 14 amino acids. Deletions cut 3 bases from V and 6 bases from J, with 12 bases between. Germline-derived CDR1 and CDR2 are SGHTA and FQGNSA. CDR3 protein: CASSFPAGSNEQFF. The DNA for the CDR3 is TGTGCCAGCAGCTTCCCAGCGGGCTCCAATGAGCAGTTCTTC.

The chain recombines TRBV7-9 with TRBJ2-1; TRBD2 agrees at 10 bases. Germline lookup yields CDR1 SEHNR and CDR2 FQNEAQ (reference sequence). The CDR3 runs 18 residues. V lost 1 base to trimming and J lost 4 bases; unmatched junction nucleotides: 10. In DNA, the CDR3 is TGTGCCAGCAGCTTAGGCGGGTTAGCGGGGGGCCGTTACAATGAGCAGTTCTTC. Its translation: CASSLGGLAGGRYNEQFF.

For this clone: The junction differs from germline at one of its ends, possibly a read error. The chain employs TRBV24-1 and TRBJ2-7; 12 bases align to TRBD1. This CDR3 is 13 amino acids long. Germline V lookup: CDR1 KGHDR, CDR2 SFDVKD. The DNA of the CDR3 is TGTGCCACCAGTGACACGGGACAGGGGGCGAGTTCCTTC. Protein sequence: CATSDTGQGASSF.

The chain carries TRBV15 and TRBJ2-5, with 9 positions matching TRBD1. The germline V gene encodes CDR1 LNHNV and CDR2 YYDKDF (reference sequence). This CDR3 contains 15 residues. After removal of 6 bases from V and 5 bases from J, the junction contained 10 bases not matched to a gene. CDR3 bases: TGTGCCACCAGTGTAGAACAGGGGGCTTGGGAGACCCAGTACTTC. Amino acids: CATSVEQGAWETQYF. Full variable domain (rest looked up from reference TRBV15 and TRBJ2-5): DAMVIQNPRYQVTQFGKPVTLSCSQTLNHNVMYWYQQKSSQAPKLLFHYYDKDFNNEADTPDNFQSRRPNTSFCFLDIRSPGLGDTAMYLCATSVEQGAWETQYFGPGTRLLVL.

The rearrangement joins TRBV5-4 to TRBJ1-2; D is unclear. The CDR3 contains 13 residues. Germline V lookup: CDR1 SGHNT, CDR2 YYREEE (reference sequence). The germline V and J ends were trimmed by 1 base and 8 bases, with 12 bases remaining between them. Here the CDR3 DNA reads TGTGCCAGCAGCTTGAACAGAAGAGAGGGCTACACCTTC. Translated: CASSLNRREGYTF.